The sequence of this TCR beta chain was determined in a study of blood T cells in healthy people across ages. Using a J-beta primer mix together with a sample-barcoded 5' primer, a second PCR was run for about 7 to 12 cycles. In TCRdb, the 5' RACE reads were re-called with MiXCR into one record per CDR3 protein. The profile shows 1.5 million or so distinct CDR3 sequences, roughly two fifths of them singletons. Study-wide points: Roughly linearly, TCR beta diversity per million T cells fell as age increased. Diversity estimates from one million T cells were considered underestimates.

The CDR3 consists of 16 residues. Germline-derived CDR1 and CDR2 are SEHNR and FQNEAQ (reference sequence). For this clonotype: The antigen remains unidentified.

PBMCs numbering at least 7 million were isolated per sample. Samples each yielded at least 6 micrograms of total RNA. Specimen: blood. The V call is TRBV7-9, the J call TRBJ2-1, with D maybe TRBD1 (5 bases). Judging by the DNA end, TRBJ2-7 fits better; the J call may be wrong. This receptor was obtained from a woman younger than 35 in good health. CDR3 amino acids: CASSLIDSSYYNEQYF. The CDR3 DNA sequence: TGTGCCAGCAGCTTAATTGACAGCTCCTACTACAATGAGCAGTACTTC.